Listed here are 13 T cell receptor beta chains from one sample, sequenced in a study of early T cells in non-severe SARS-CoV-2 infection. MiXCR, applied by TCRdb to the 5' RACE reads, yields one record per CDR3 protein. The top ten clones hold about 1.5% of a sample with under 100,000 distinct CDR3 sequences, around 15% of them seen once. Sequenced sample: whole blood. The receptors were gathered from an adult who was a healthcare worker with PCR-confirmed SARS-CoV-2 infection or an uninfected control (not recorded which).

CDR3: CASSSGTFQETQYF. For the CDR3, the DNA is TGTGCCAGCAGCTCTGGGACCTTCCAAGAGACCCAGTACTTC. The chain employs TRBV7-6 and TRBJ2-5; D may be TRBD1 or TRBD2 (5 bases each). The CDR3 has 14 amino acids. Germline V gene data show CDR1 as SGHVS and CDR2 as FNYEAQ. With 4 bases removed from V and 1 base from J, the gap between germline ends came to 10 bases.

This clonotype was observed at least ten times. This chain joins TRBV28 and TRBJ1-5, with TRBD1 as a possible D gene (5 bases). CDR1 is MDHEN and CDR2 is SYDVKM in the germline V gene. CDR3 length equals 14 residues. V was clipped by 3 bases and J by 9 bases, with 15 bases between them. CDR3 residues: CASSFGTEVSPQHF. The CDR3 DNA is TGTGCCAGCAGTTTCGGGACGGAGGTGTCGCCCCAGCATTTT.

This clonotype appeared a few times. The V and J genes are TRBV29-1 and TRBJ2-1; D uncertain. The CDR3 has 8 amino acids. Looked up from germline, CDR1 is SQVTM and CDR2 is ANQGSEA. V was clipped by 3 bases and J by 9 bases, with 0 bases between them. CDR3 loop: CSVDEQFF. The CDR3 DNA reads TGCAGCGTTGATGAGCAGTTCTTC.

The sample holds a few counts of this clonotype. The V gene is TRBV20-1, the J gene TRBJ1-6; 10 nucleotides match TRBD1. Losses at the gene ends were 6 bases for V and 4 bases for J; bases not matched to a gene: 6. Germline CDR1 and CDR2: DFQATT and SNEGSKA (reference sequence). The CDR3 runs to 15 residues. The CDR3 is CSAGRDRGYNSPLHF. The DNA for the CDR3 is TGCAGTGCGGGACGGGACAGGGGTTATAATTCACCCCTCCACTTT.

The sample holds a few counts of this clonotype. The chain employs TRBV29-1 and TRBJ1-1; D not resolved. The CDR3 spans 11 residues. From germline, CDR1 is SQVTM and CDR2 ANQGSEA. V lost 5 bases and J 1 base, leaving 5 bases between the germline ends. CDR3 in amino acids: CSVRQNTEAFF. CDR3 bases: TGCAGCGTTCGGCAGAACACTGAAGCTTTCTTT.

This clonotype turned up a few times. V and J are TRBV5-1 and TRBJ2-1; the match to TRBD1 covers 9 bases. The CDR3 sequence is 15 residues long. The J segment lost 8 bases and the V segment lost 0 bases, leaving 6 bases of the junction unmatched. Germline-derived CDR1 and CDR2 are SGHRS and YFSETQ. The CDR3 sequence: CASSLGDRELHEQFF. The CDR3 DNA reads as TGCGCCAGCAGCTTGGGGGACAGGGAACTACATGAGCAGTTCTTC.

This clonotype was detected ten times or more. V and J are TRBV7-2 and TRBJ2-3; D is undetermined. The CDR3 runs 14 residues. The V and J ends lost 2 bases and 2 bases respectively, with 8 bases between them. Germline CDR1 SGHTA, CDR2 FQGNSA. In nucleotides, the CDR3 is TGTGCCAGCAGCTTAAGTCCTAACACAGATACGCAGTATTTT. Translation: CASSLSPNTDTQYF.

In its sample, this clonotype was seen a few times. The V gene is TRBV20-1, the J gene TRBJ2-2; TRBD2 matches 7 bases. The CDR3 is 16 residues long. Germline CDR1 DFQATT, CDR2 SNEGSKA (reference sequence). V lost 3 bases to trimming and J lost 4 bases; unmatched junction nucleotides: 11. The CDR3 nucleotides read TGCAGTGCTAGGGATAGCGGGCGTTCATCCACCGGGGAGCTGTTTTTT. It yields the protein CSARDSGRSSTGELFF.

This clonotype was counted many times. The V gene is TRBV11-2, the J gene TRBJ2-2, with TRBD2 as a possible D gene (6 bases). The CDR3 has 17 amino acids. Germline CDR1 SGHAT, CDR2 FQNNGV. Trimming left V 5 bases short and J 2 bases short, with 18 bases between. The CDR3 sequence: CASSPRRGLLNTGELFF. The CDR3 nucleotides are TGTGCCAGCAGCCCGCGCCGGGGACTGCTTAACACCGGGGAGCTGTTTTTT.

This chain links TRBV29-1 with TRBJ2-2, with D perhaps matching TRBD1 (6 bases). The CDR3 is 14 amino acids. The ends were cut back, 2 bases at V and 9 bases at J, with 16 bases in the middle. The germline CDR1 and CDR2 sequences are SQVTM and ANQGSEA. CDR3 coding DNA: TGCAGCGTTGAAAGGTGGCAGGGGAGCCGGGAGCTGTTTTTT. It translates to CSVERWQGSRELFF.

This clonotype was found many times. V usage is TRBV6-2 or TRBV6-3 and J usage is TRBJ2-5; D unresolved. Germline V lookup: CDR1 MNHEY, CDR2 SVGEGT. The CDR3 totals 11 residues. V was cut by 5 bases and J by 5 bases, with 6 bases left in between. For the CDR3, the DNA is TGTGCCAGCAGTACCCTGGAGACCCAGTACTTC. This codes for CASSTLETQYF.

This rearrangement joins TRBV7-2 to TRBJ2-1; the match to TRBD2 covers 8 bases. The germline CDR1 and CDR2 sequences are SGHTA and FQGNSA. The CDR3 loop spans 13 amino acids. V trimming: 6 bases; J trimming: 12 bases; junction bases outside the gene matches: 10. CDR3 amino acids: CASSSPWTSLQFF. CDR3 DNA sequence: TGTGCCAGCAGTTCCCCCTGGACTAGCTTGCAGTTCTTC.

This clonotype was detected only once. The V and J genes are TRBV6-5 and TRBJ2-7; tentatively, D is TRBD2 (5 bases). Germline-derived CDR1 and CDR2 are MNHEY and SVGAGI. Deletions cut 4 bases from V and 3 bases from J, with 16 bases between. The length of the CDR3 is 15 residues. The CDR3 DNA reads TGTGCCAGCAGTTGGAGGTCCTTCCCTGACTACGAGCAGTACTTC. Protein: CASSWRSFPDYEQYF.